This TCR beta chain was documented in a study of T cells in Graves' hyperthyroidism and ophthalmopathy. It was RNA transcripts that yielded the amplified TCR beta CDR3 regions. First-round RT-PCR of the TCR CDR3 relied on the HTBI primer set. TCRdb reprocessed the multiplex PCR reads via MiXCR and lists one record per CDR3 protein. The table includes about 500,000 distinct CDR3 sequences, 40% to 50% detected once. Germline CDR1 is PRHDT and CDR2 is FYEKMQ (reference sequence). V was pared by 5 bases and J by 2 bases, with 9 bases of the junction left unmatched. This CDR3 contains 16 residues. In its sample, this clonotype was seen a few times. Its antigen is not identified. General study findings and limits: A 13 V-J signature model discriminated ophthalmopathy versus stable hyperthyroidism. Expanded thyroid clonotypes (above 0.001) were mostly also found in blood.

A patient was excluded if there was uncontrolled infection, other autoimmune disease, pregnancy or lactation. For the diagnoses, clinical symptoms, serum thyroxine and TRAb, thyroid ultrasound and orbital computed tomography were used. The sequencing sample was made of peripheral blood or thyroid tissue (not recorded which). V is TRBV13 and J is TRBJ1-1, with 9 bases fitting TRBD1. This clonotype originated in an adult woman with Graves' disease, either hyperthyroidism or ophthalmopathy (not recorded which). CDR3 region: CASSVSDRGYNTEAFF. CDR3 nucleotide sequence: TGTGCCAGCAGCGTTTCGGACAGGGGCTACAACACTGAAGCTTTCTTT.